This T cell receptor beta chain was recovered during a study of blood T cell repertoires in COVID-19. Study-level background: Whether acute or convalescent, the COVID-19 samples came from the United States, Italy and Spain. PBMCs, B-cell-depleted T cells, or T cells provided the cDNA or gDNA that made up the material.

Under the authors' procedure: Reference gene primer amplification gave nucleated cell count estimates. Profiling relied on immunoSEQ multiplex PCR, and the TCRdb table lists in-frame clones only, not all of them. That table gives V, J and clone size, and the DNA gave D and trimming. Among 95,000 to 150,000 clones listed, more than 80% were seen once. The germline CDR1 and CDR2 sequences are SGHTA and FQGNSA. The CDR3 has 18 amino acids. V was pared by 8 bases and J by 4 bases, with 15 bases of the junction left unmatched. This clone was counted a single time. The source of this sequence is a man aged 35 to 55 with acute or convalescent COVID-19. The material sequenced was peripheral blood. The chain carries TRBV7-2 and TRBJ2-5, with TRBD2 matching 14 bases. The CDR3: CASGHPGLAGGVGETQYF. CDR3 sequence (DNA): TGTGCCAGCGGCCATCCCGGACTAGCGGGAGGAGTGGGAGAGACCCAGTACTTC. The complete variable domain, with remaining parts taken from reference TRBV7-2 and TRBJ2-5, reads GAGVSQSPSNKVTEKGKDVELRCDPISGHTALYWYRQSLGQGLEFLIYFQGNSAPDKSGLPSDRFSAERTGGSVSTLTIQRTQQEDSAVYLCASGHPGLAGGVGETQYFGPGTRLLVL.